Detailed here is one T cell receptor beta chain. The antigen is not known. From the 5' RACE reads, TCRdb called clonotypes with MiXCR, one entry per CDR3 protein. The sample has 200,000 to 300,000 distinct CDR3 sequences; 10% are singletons. The entry originates in a study of identical twins. Regarding the study as a whole: Beta clonotypes that were abundant in cord blood contained fewer insertions, a pattern absent from memory repertoires. Excess sharing by twins proved weaker in beta out-of-frame sequences. Twins shared out-of-frame alpha sequences with excess low generation probability.

The V gene lost 4 bases and the J gene lost 5 bases, with 15 bases spanning the gap. Germline assignment: CDR1 SGHVS and CDR2 FNYEAQ. The CDR3 totals 15 residues. Sequences were obtained from memory T cells sorted from blood. The J gene is TRBJ2-1, the V gene TRBV7-6; possibly TRBD1 or TRBD2 for D (5 bases each). The TCR sequence derives from a man in his fifties or sixties in good health. The CDR3 DNA reads TGTGCCAGCAGCTCCACTCGGGACCCTAACAATGAGCAGTTCTTC. Encoded protein: CASSSTRDPNNEQFF.